The TCR beta chain described here comes from a study of OX40 agonist ivuxolimab in advanced cancers. Findings and limits, study-wide: Within 6 weeks, CD4+ and CD8+ blood T cells expanded clonally at 0.1 to 3.0 mg/kg.

As to this clone: Its cognate antigen is unknown.

Germline V gene sequence: CDR1 SNHLY, CDR2 FYNNEI. The CDR3 is made up of 14 amino acids. V shed 4 bases, J shed 5 bases, and the junction held 6 bases outside the gene matches. Profiled with immunoSEQ multiplex PCR; TCRdb holds only in-frame clones, not every one. Seen here are around 60,000 clones, 91% observed once, and the top ten hold around 2%. The sample here was CD4+ or CD8+ T cells sorted from blood, taken in a trial of the OX40 agonist ivuxolimab. The chain is built from TRBV2 and TRBJ1-2; TRBD1 matches at 8 bases. The sequence derives from an adult with an advanced solid tumor such as melanoma, head and neck, liver or kidney cancer. The CDR3 DNA is TGTGCCAGCAGTGTGGACAGGGATATTTATGGCTACACCTTC. Translation gives CASSVDRDIYGYTF.